These 29 T cell receptor beta chains came from one sample sequenced in a study of technical replicates of blood from a few donors. TCRdb's copy holds only in-frame clones and misses some; the assay was immunoSEQ multiplex PCR. The table has approximately 81,000 clones, more than 80% seen once. Sequenced input: PBMCs. These receptors were taken from a human donor in good health. Some clones in this sample may be carry-over from other donors' samples.

This chain links TRBV18 with TRBJ2-5, with a tentative D call TRBD2 (6 bases). V dropped 0 bases and J dropped 9 bases, with 14 bases sitting between them. The CDR3 has 14 amino acids. Germline V gives CDR1 KGHSH, CDR2 LQKENI. CDR3 nucleotides: TGTGCCAGCTCACCACCAACTAGCCCCAGAGCCCAGTACTTC. Translation gives CASSPPTSPRAQYF.

This rearrangement joins TRBV7-2 to TRBJ1-6; D is perhaps TRBD1 (5 bases). The CDR3 contains 15 residues. The ends were cut back, 5 bases at V and 13 bases at J, with 21 bases in the middle. Germline CDR1 SGHTA, CDR2 FQGNSA. This CDR3 is CASSKGAQTNYPLHF. The CDR3 DNA is TGTGCCAGCAGCAAAGGGGCCCAGACGAATTACCCCCTCCACTTT.

The chain has TRBV5-6 and TRBJ2-5; D gene ambiguous. V gave up 0 bases and J gave up 5 bases, with 5 bases separating them. Germline loops: CDR1 SGHDT, CDR2 YYEEEE. The CDR3 has 12 amino acids. Here the CDR3 DNA reads TGTGCCAGCAGCTTGGCGGTGGAGACCCAGTACTTC. It translates to CASSLAVETQYF. Looking up the rest from reference TRBV5-6 and TRBJ2-5 gives the full variable domain: DAGVTQSPTHLIKTRGQQVTLRCSPKSGHDTVSWYQQALGQGPQFIFQYYEEEERQRGNFPDRFSGHQFPNYSSELNVNALLLGDSALYLCASSLAVETQYFGPGTRLLVL.

In this sample, this clone turned up a few times. The DNA is left out, because the CDR3 cannot be placed on it with certainty; the CDR3 is given as TCRdb lists it. The chain uses TRBV21-1 and TRBJ1-2; the D call of TRBD1 is as the table states it, not checked on the DNA. TRBV21-1 is assigned pseudogene status. Termini included, the CDR3 measures 15 amino acids. The CDR3 here is CASSKCPDSNYGCTF.

This sequence joins TRBV7-2 and TRBJ2-3, with 12 bases lining up with TRBD2. The CDR3 is 19 amino acids. Germline CDR1 SGHTA, CDR2 FQGNSA. Trimming took 4 bases from V and 3 from J; bases not matched to a gene: 14. The CDR3 DNA sequence: TGTGCCAGCAGCTCACCCGGGACTAGCGGGCGGGTTGGGACAGATACGCAGTATTTT. Amino acid sequence: CASSSPGTSGRVGTDTQYF.

The gene calls are TRBV27 and TRBJ1-1, with D tentatively TRBD1 (5 bases). The CDR3 length is 14 residues. The germline gives CDR1 MNHEY, CDR2 SMNVEV (reference sequence). Trimming shortened V by 2 bases and J by 1 base, and 8 bases separated the two germline ends. The CDR3 is CASSLGQGNTEAFF. The CDR3 DNA follows: TGTGCCAGCAGTTTAGGTCAGGGGAACACTGAAGCTTTCTTT.

This clone has more than one count but fewer than ten. The V gene is TRBV28, the J gene TRBJ2-7; 8 bases agree with TRBD1. This CDR3 is 13 amino acids long. Germline-derived CDR1 and CDR2 are MDHEN and SYDVKM. V was pared by 6 bases and J by 4 bases, with 5 bases of the junction left unmatched. DNA for the CDR3: TGTGCCAGCAGCCAGGACAGGGTATACGAGCAGTACTTC. It codes for CASSQDRVYEQYF.

This clone showed up just a few times. The V call is TRBV6-9, the J call TRBJ2-7; tentative D call: TRBD1 (6 bases). CDR1 MNHGY and CDR2 SVAAGI come from the germline V gene. The CDR3 covers 15 residues. V was shortened by 0 bases and J by 5 bases, with 14 bases between the two germline ends. CDR3 region: CASSYSRPGAHEQYF. DNA of the CDR3: TGTGCCAGCAGTTATTCTAGGCCAGGGGCCCACGAGCAGTACTTC.

V usage is TRBV27 and J usage is TRBJ1-2; unclear D gene. V lost 2 bases and J lost 1, with 11 bases in between. The CDR3 is made up of 15 amino acids. Germline V gene sequence: CDR1 MNHEY, CDR2 SMNVEV (reference sequence). CDR3 DNA: TGTGCCAGCAGTTTAAGTTACGAGGGTAACTATGGCTACACCTTC. It yields the protein CASSLSYEGNYGYTF.

This clone was counted between two and nine times. The rearrangement links TRBV7-9 to TRBJ2-6; D perhaps matches TRBD1 (6 bases). Trimming left V 11 bases short and J 4 bases short, with 15 bases between. Germline V gene data show CDR1 as SEHNR and CDR2 as FQNEAQ (reference sequence). The CDR3 sequence is 14 residues long. The CDR3 sequence: CAGRGGKGANVLTF. The CDR3 DNA is TGTGCCGGTAGAGGGGGTAAGGGGGCCAACGTCCTGACTTTC.

The V and J genes are TRBV6-4 and TRBJ1-1; D might be TRBD1 (6 bases). Germline V gene sequence: CDR1 MRHNA, CDR2 SNTAGT. The CDR3 is 14 residues long. The V end was cut by 4 bases, the J end by 5 bases, with 14 bases between. CDR3 sequence: CASSADRTSTEAFF. The CDR3 nucleotides read TGTGCCAGCAGTGCCGACAGGACGAGTACTGAAGCTTTCTTT.

V usage is TRBV19 and J usage is TRBJ2-7, with a weak D call TRBD2 (5 bases). V was trimmed by 4 bases and J by 7 bases, leaving 14 bases between them. Looked up from germline, CDR1 is LNHDA and CDR2 is SQIVND (reference sequence). The CDR3 totals 13 residues. DNA of the CDR3: TGTGCCAGTAGTACTGGTCCTGAGGGTGAGCAGTACTTC. As protein: CASSTGPEGEQYF. Drawing the rest from reference TRBV19 and TRBJ2-7, the complete variable domain is DGGITQSPKYLFRKEGQNVTLSCEQNLNHDAMYWYRQDPGQGLRLIYYSQIVNDFQKGDIAEGYSVSREKKESFPLTVTSAQKNPTAFYLCASSTGPEGEQYFGPGTRLTVT.

This chain joins TRBV9 and TRBJ1-6; TRBD1 is a possible D gene (6 bases). This CDR3 is 15 amino acids long. With 2 bases removed from V and 7 bases from J, the gap between germline ends came to 13 bases. From germline, CDR1 is SGDLS and CDR2 YYNGEE. For the CDR3, the DNA is TGTGCCAGCAGCGTCCAGGGGACACAAAATTCACCCCTCCACTTT. Its protein product is CASSVQGTQNSPLHF.

In its sample, this clone was seen once. The V call is TRBV11-2, the J call TRBJ2-1; 9 bases fit TRBD1. V lost 2 bases, J lost 9 bases, and 11 bases stayed unmatched. Germline CDR1 and CDR2: SGHAT and FQNNGV. There are 16 residues in the CDR3. CDR3 sequence reads: CASSLIPTGGAAEQFF. For the CDR3, the DNA is TGTGCCAGCAGCTTAATCCCGACAGGGGGGGCCGCTGAGCAGTTCTTC.

The genes are TRBV19 and TRBJ1-5, with D tentatively TRBD1 (5 bases). CDR3 length: 12 residues. Trimming pared 9 bases from V and 7 bases from J, leaving 13 bases between. The germline CDR1 and CDR2 sequences are LNHDA and SQIVND (reference sequence). CDR3 DNA sequence: TGTGCCAGCGGACACAAGGGCCAGCCCCAGCATTTT. This encodes CASGHKGQPQHF.

The V call is TRBV7-2, the J call TRBJ2-1, with 11 bases aligning to TRBD2. This CDR3 has 15 amino acids. Germline V gene data show CDR1 as SGHTA and CDR2 as FQGNSA. Germline trimming cut 3 bases from V and 7 bases from J; bases unmatched to any gene: 5. The DNA for the CDR3 is TGTGCCAGCAGCTTCCCTAGCGGGAGGATGAATGAGCAGTTCTTC. Translated: CASSFPSGRMNEQFF.

This sequence joins TRBV7-2 and TRBJ1-2, with a weak D call TRBD1 (6 bases). The V gene's germline CDR1 is SGHTA and CDR2 FQGNSA. Trimming cost V 5 bases and J 1 base, with 20 bases left between them. CDR3 size: 17 residues. CDR3 protein: CASSAGGALDFNYGYTF. DNA for the CDR3: TGTGCCAGCAGCGCTGGGGGGGCCCTAGACTTTAACTATGGCTACACCTTC.

The CDR3 region has the DNA TGTGCCAGCAGCGTAGGGGGAGCGGGGGGGACTGAGCAGTTCTTC. Protein: CASSVGGAGGTEQFF. The chain uses TRBV9 and TRBJ2-1; 10 bases map to TRBD2. Per germline, CDR1 SGDLS and CDR2 YYNGEE. V shed 0 bases, J shed 9 bases, and the junction held 6 bases outside the gene matches. The CDR3 extends over 15 amino acids. Variable domain in full (rest from reference TRBV9 and TRBJ2-1): DSGVTQTPKHLITATGQRVTLRCSPRSGDLSVYWYQQSLDQGLQFLIQYYNGEERAKGNILERFSAQQFPDLHSELNLSSLELGDSALYFCASSVGGAGGTEQFFGPGTRLTVL.

This chain uses TRBV7-7 with TRBJ1-1; D ambiguous. The CDR3 covers 13 residues. The germline V and J ends were trimmed by 2 bases and 1 base, with 5 bases remaining between them. Per the germline V gene, CDR1 is SSHAT and CDR2 is FNYEAQ (reference sequence). In DNA, the CDR3 is TGTGCCAGCAGCTTACAGGAGAACACTGAAGCTTTCTTT. This codes for CASSLQENTEAFF.

The chain employs TRBV5-1 and TRBJ2-7, with 8 bases matching TRBD2. The CDR3 length is 15 residues. V lost 4 bases and J lost 4; bases outside the gene matches: 10. The V gene's germline CDR1 is SGHRS and CDR2 YFSETQ. The CDR3 sequence: CASSGPAGAGYEQYF. CDR3 bases: TGCGCCAGCAGCGGACCAGCGGGGGCGGGGTACGAGCAGTACTTC.

This chain uses TRBV30 with TRBJ2-3; 8 bases agree with TRBD2. Germline values: CDR1 GTSNPN, CDR2 SVGIG (reference sequence). V dropped 4 bases and J dropped 2; count of bases not matched to a gene: 5. The CDR3 length is 14 residues. The CDR3 is CAWMGGRSTDTQYF. The CDR3 bases are TGTGCCTGGATGGGCGGGAGGTCCACAGATACGCAGTATTTT.

By proportion, this clone is medium-sized. The chain has TRBV5-1 and TRBJ2-1; TRBD2 matches at 10 bases. Germline V gene lookup returns CDR1 SGHRS and CDR2 YFSETQ. The V gene end was trimmed by 4 bases and the J gene end by 6 bases; junction bases not matched to a gene: 4. The CDR3 runs to 14 residues. CDR3 sequence (DNA): TGCGCCAGCAGCCGTAGCGGGGGGTTCAATGAGCAGTTCTTC. Translating gives CASSRSGGFNEQFF.

This chain joins TRBV30 and TRBJ2-1, with 8 bases aligning to TRBD2. The germline V gene has CDR1 GTSNPN and CDR2 SVGIG (reference sequence). The CDR3 covers 13 residues. V gave up 8 bases and J gave up 4 bases; unmatched junction bases: 7. In DNA, the CDR3 is TGTGCCAGTTTAGCGGGGACGTACAATGAGCAGTTCTTC. Its protein product is CASLAGTYNEQFF.

This chain uses TRBV4-1 with TRBJ1-1; no clear D. The germline V gene encodes CDR1 MGHRA and CDR2 YSYEKL. The ends were cut back, 1 base at V and 1 base at J, with 10 bases in the middle. This CDR3 region has 15 residues. CDR3 DNA sequence: TGCGCCAGCAGCCAAGGGAGAATGACGAACACTGAAGCTTTCTTT. Translated: CASSQGRMTNTEAFF.

In its sample, this clone was seen once. The rearrangement joins TRBV5-5 to TRBJ2-7; TRBD1 matches at 7 bases. The CDR3 covers 13 residues. Germline CDR1 and CDR2: SGHKS and YYEKEE (reference sequence). V trimming: 0 bases; J trimming: 6 bases; junction bases outside the gene matches: 3. In nucleotides, the CDR3 is TGTGCCAGCAGCTTGGGACAGGGTGGCGAGCAGTACTTC. Its protein is CASSLGQGGEQYF. Full variable domain (outside the CDR3, taken from reference TRBV5-5 and TRBJ2-7): DAGVTQSPTHLIKTRGQQVTLRCSPISGHKSVSWYQQVLGQGPQFIFQYYEKEERGRGNFPDRFSARQFPNYSSELNVNALLLGDSALYLCASSLGQGGEQYFGPGTRLTVT.

This clone was counted a few times. The chain combines TRBV29-1 with TRBJ2-7; TRBD1 agrees at 7 bases. Germline V gene data show CDR1 as SQVTM and CDR2 as ANQGSEA. This CDR3 region has 12 residues. V lost 1 base to trimming and J lost 4 bases; unmatched junction nucleotides: 1. The chain's CDR3 is CSVEGDRYEQYF. The CDR3 DNA is TGCAGCGTTGAAGGGGACAGATACGAGCAGTACTTC.

The sample holds one count of this clone. This rearrangement joins TRBV7-6 to TRBJ2-7, with D unresolved. This CDR3 region has 12 residues. Germline lookup yields CDR1 SGHVS and CDR2 FNYEAQ. With 5 bases removed from V and 5 bases from J, the gap between germline ends came to 10 bases. The CDR3 nucleotides are TGTGCCAGCAGCCGAATTTCGGACGAGCAGTACTTC. Its protein is CASSRISDEQYF.

V is TRBV7-3 and J is TRBJ2-5; D is undetermined. This CDR3 has 13 amino acids. From germline, CDR1 is SGHTA and CDR2 FQGTGA. Trimming cost V 0 bases and J 0 bases, with 2 bases left between them. CDR3 bases: TGTGCCAGCAGCTTAACCTACCAAGAGACCCAGTACTTC. Translation gives CASSLTYQETQYF. The full variable domain, its missing parts supplied by reference TRBV7-3 and TRBJ2-5, is GAGVSQTPSNKVTEKGKYVELRCDPISGHTALYWYRQSLGQGPEFLIYFQGTGAADDSGLPNDRFFAVRPEGSVSTLKIQRTERGDSAVYLCASSLTYQETQYFGPGTRLLVL.

The chain has TRBV6-1 and TRBJ1-2; TRBD1 aligns across 8 bases. Germline V lookup: CDR1 MNHNS, CDR2 SASEGT. The trim removed 4 bases at V and 0 bases at J, leaving 4 bases unmatched. CDR3 size: 15 residues. CDR3 sequence: CASSAPGQANYGYTF. The CDR3, as DNA: TGTGCCAGCAGTGCGCCGGGACAGGCTAACTATGGCTACACCTTC.